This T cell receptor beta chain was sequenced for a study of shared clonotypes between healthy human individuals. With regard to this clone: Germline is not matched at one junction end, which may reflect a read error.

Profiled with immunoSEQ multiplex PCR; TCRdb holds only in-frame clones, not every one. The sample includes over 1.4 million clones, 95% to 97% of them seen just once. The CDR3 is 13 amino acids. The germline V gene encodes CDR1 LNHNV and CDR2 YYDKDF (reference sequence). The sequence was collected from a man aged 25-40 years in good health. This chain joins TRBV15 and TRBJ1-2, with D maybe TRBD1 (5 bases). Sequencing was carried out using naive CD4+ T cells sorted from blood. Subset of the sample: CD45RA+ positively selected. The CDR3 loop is CATGSGTGYGYTF. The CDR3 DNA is TGTGCCACCGGCAGCGGGACCGGCTATGGCTACACCTTC. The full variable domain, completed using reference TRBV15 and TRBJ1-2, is DAMVIQNPRYQVTQFGKPVTLSCSQTLNHNVMYWYQQKSSQAPKLLFHYYDKDFNNEADTPDNFQSRRPNTSFCFLDIRSPGLGDTAMYLCATGSGTGYGYTFGSGTRLTVV.